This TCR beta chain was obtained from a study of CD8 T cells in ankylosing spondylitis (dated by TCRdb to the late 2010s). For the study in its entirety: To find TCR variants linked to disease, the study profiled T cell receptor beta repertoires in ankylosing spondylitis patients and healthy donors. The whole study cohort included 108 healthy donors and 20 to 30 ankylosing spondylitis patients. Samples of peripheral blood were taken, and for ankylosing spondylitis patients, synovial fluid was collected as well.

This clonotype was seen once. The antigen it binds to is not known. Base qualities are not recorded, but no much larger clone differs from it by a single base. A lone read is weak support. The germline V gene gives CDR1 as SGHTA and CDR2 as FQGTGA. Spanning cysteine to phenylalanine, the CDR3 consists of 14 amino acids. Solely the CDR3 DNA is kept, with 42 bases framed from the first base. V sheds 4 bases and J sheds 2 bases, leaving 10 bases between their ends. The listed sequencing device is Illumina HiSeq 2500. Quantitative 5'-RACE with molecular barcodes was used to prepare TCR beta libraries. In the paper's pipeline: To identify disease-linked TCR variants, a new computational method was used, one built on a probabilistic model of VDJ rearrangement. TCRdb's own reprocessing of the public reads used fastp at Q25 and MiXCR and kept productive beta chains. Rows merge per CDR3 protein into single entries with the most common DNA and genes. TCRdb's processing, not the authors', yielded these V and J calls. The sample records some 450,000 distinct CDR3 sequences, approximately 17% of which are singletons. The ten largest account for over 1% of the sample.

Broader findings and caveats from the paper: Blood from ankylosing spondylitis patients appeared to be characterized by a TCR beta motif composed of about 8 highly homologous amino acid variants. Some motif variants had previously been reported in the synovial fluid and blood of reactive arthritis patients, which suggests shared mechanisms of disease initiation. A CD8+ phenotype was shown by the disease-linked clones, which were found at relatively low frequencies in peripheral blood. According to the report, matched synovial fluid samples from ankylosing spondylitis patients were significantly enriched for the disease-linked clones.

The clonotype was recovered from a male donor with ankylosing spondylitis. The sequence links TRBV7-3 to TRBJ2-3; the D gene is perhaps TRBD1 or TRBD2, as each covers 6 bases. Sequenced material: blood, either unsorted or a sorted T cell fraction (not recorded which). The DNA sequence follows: TGTGCCAGCAGCTGGACGGGGGCCACAGATACGCAGTATTTT. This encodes CASSWTGATDTQYF.